Listed below are T cell receptor beta chains from one sample, sequenced in a study of siplizumab effects on memory and regulatory T cells. Profiling relied on immunoSEQ multiplex PCR, and the TCRdb table lists in-frame clones only, not all of them. The sample lists about 120,000 clones; about 95% were seen once. Sequencing input: non-Treg CD4+ T cells sorted from blood. The receptor set was obtained from a human donor in good health. Both conserved end residues are part of each CDR3. The D gene is left open where the match is weak. For some rows the clone size is stated as once, few or many, or as a class when expanded; others skip it.

d_gene	abundance	j_gene	v_gene	CDR3nt	CDR3aa
TRBD1	NA	TRBJ1-2	TRBV6-1	TGTGCCAGCAGTGCCTGGGGGTTGGACAGGGGCTACACCTTC	CASSAWGLDRGYTF
NA	NA	TRBJ1-5	TRBV18	TGTGCCAGCTCACCGGGGGTGGGCAATCAGCCCCAGCATTTT	CASSPGVGNQPQHF
NA	NA	TRBJ2-4	TRBV6-5	TGTGCCAGCAGTTACTCGATCGGGAACATTCAGTACTTC	CASSYSIGNIQYF
TRBD1	NA	TRBJ2-7	TRBV18	TGTGCCAGCTCCATCGACAGGGACGAGCAGTACTTC	CASSIDRDEQYF
NA	NA	TRBJ2-2	TRBV28	TGTGCCAGCACCCCCCCCGATGGCGGGGAGCTGTTTTTT	CASTPPDGGELFF
TRBD1	NA	TRBJ1-1	TRBV18	TGTGCCAGCTCACTGGACAGGGGTGAAGCTTTCTTT	CASSLDRGEAFF
TRBD1	NA	TRBJ2-7	TRBV5-1	TGCGCCAGCAGCGTACGACAGGGGGCGGGTGAGCAGTACTTC	CASSVRQGAGEQYF
NA	NA	TRBJ1-1	TRBV5-1	TGCGCCAGCAGCTTTCAGTCGGGGGCCACTGAAGCTTTCTTT	CASSFQSGATEAFF
TRBD1	NA	TRBJ2-7	TRBV6-5	TGTGCCAGCAGCTACGTTCCAGGGGGCTACGAGCAGTACTTC	CASSYVPGGYEQYF
NA	NA	TRBJ2-7	TRBV6-6	TGTGCCAGCAGTACCCCGGGCCTAAGCTCCTACGAGCAGTACTTC	CASSTPGLSSYEQYF
NA	NA	TRBJ2-7	TRBV11-1	TGTGCCAGCAGCTTAGTGGGTAGCGGCGCCTACGAGCAGTACTTC	CASSLVGSGAYEQYF
TRBD2	NA	TRBJ2-1	TRBV4-1	TGCGCCAGCAGCCAAGGACTAGCGGGAAACAATGAGCAGTTCTTC	CASSQGLAGNNEQFF
NA	NA	TRBJ2-3	TRBV15	TGTGCCACCAGCAGAGGTATGCAGAGCACAGATACGCAGTATTTT	CATSRGMQSTDTQYF
TRBD2	NA	TRBJ2-7	TRBV5-4	TGTGCCAGCAGTCGGGAGGGAGAATCCTACGAGCAGTACTTC	CASSREGESYEQYF
TRBD2	NA	TRBJ2-1	TRBV2	TGTGCCAGCAGTGATCCTAGCGGTAATGAGCAGTTCTTC	CASSDPSGNEQFF
NA	once	TRBJ2-6	TRBV5-1	TGCGCCAGCAGCTTGCCCGCGGGCGCTGGGGCCAACGTCCTGACTTTC	CASSLPAGAGANVLTF
TRBD2	once	TRBJ2-5	TRBV5-1	TGCGCCAGCAGCTTAGTACCTAGCGGGGAAGAGACCCAGTACTTC	CASSLVPSGEETQYF
TRBD2	NA	TRBJ2-5	TRBV5-6	TGTGCCAGCAGCGGGGGACTAGCGGGAGTAGAAGAGACCCAGTACTTC	CASSGGLAGVEETQYF
NA	NA	TRBJ2-7	TRBV9	TGTGCCAGCAGCCCTCAGTTGGACAGCACCTACGAGCAGTACTTC	CASSPQLDSTYEQYF
NA	NA	TRBJ2-7	TRBV2	TGTGCCAGCAGTGAAGAGGGAGCGGGCCTCTCCTACGAGCAGTACTTC	CASSEEGAGLSYEQYF
TRBD2	once	TRBJ2-2	TRBV11-2	TGTGCCAGCAGCTTTCAGACTAGCGGGAGCTCCGGGGAGCTGTTTTTT	CASSFQTSGSSGELFF
NA	NA	TRBJ2-1	TRBV11-3	TGTGCCAGCAGCAAGGGGACCGCTACCTACAATGAGCAGTTCTTC	CASSKGTATYNEQFF
NA	NA	TRBJ1-5	TRBV4-1	TGCGCCAGCAGCCGTTCCGGGGTCGATCAGCCCCAGCATTTT	CASSRSGVDQPQHF
TRBD2	NA	TRBJ2-3	TRBV7-3	TGTGCCAGCAGGCCACCGGGACTAGCGCCCACAGATACGCAGTATTTT	CASRPPGLAPTDTQYF
TRBD2	few	TRBJ2-2	TRBV18	TGTGCCAGCTCACCACCAGCGGGAACCGGGGAGCTGTTTTTT	CASSPPAGTGELFF
NA	NA	TRBJ1-2	TRBV5-1	TGCGCCAGCAGCGCAGCAGGGGTTGTCGGGAATGGCTACACCTTC	CASSAAGVVGNGYTF
NA	NA	TRBJ2-7	TRBV6-1	TGTGCCAGCAGTCGGACCCCGGGGGAGCAGTACTTC	CASSRTPGEQYF
TRBD1	NA	TRBJ2-2	TRBV9	TGTGCCAGCACCCCGGACAGGTCGGTGACTGGGGAGCTGTTTTTT	CASTPDRSVTGELFF
NA	NA	TRBJ2-7	TRBV6-5	TGTGCCACCACGTTAAACTCCTACGAGCAGTACTTC	CATTLNSYEQYF
NA	NA	TRBJ1-5	TRBV6-4	TGTGCCAGCAGTGTCACGGGGCGAGAGCCCCAGCATTTT	CASSVTGREPQHF
NA	once	TRBJ1-1	TRBV19	TGTGCCACAACACACGGGGTGACTGAAGCTTTCTTT	CATTHGVTEAFF
NA	NA	TRBJ1-5	TRBV5-5	TGTGCCAGCAGCTCCCCTCCGGGGCCCCAGCATTTT	CASSSPPGPQHF
NA	NA	TRBJ2-5	TRBV4-1	TGCGCCAGCAGCCAAGAGTTGGGGGAGACCCAGTACTTC	CASSQELGETQYF
NA	once	TRBJ2-7	TRBV15	TGTGCCACCAGCAGGGACATCAGGGGCGAGCAGTACTTC	CATSRDIRGEQYF
NA	NA	TRBJ1-2	TRBV18	TGTGCCAGCTCACCACCCTCGGGCAACTATGGCTACACCTTC	CASSPPSGNYGYTF
NA	once	TRBJ2-1	TRBV29-1	TGCAGCGTTGTAAGGGCCAACTCCTACAATGAGCAGTTCTTC	CSVVRANSYNEQFF
TRBD2	NA	TRBJ2-1	TRBV12-5	TGTGCTAGTGGTAAAAAAGCGGGAGGGGAGATCGATGAGCAGTTCTTC	CASGKKAGGEIDEQFF
NA	NA	TRBJ1-3	TRBV7-9	TGTGCCAGCAGCGAGGGTGCGGGAAACACCATATATTTT	CASSEGAGNTIYF
NA	NA	TRBJ1-3	TRBV2	TGTGCCAGCAGTGAAGGGGATCTGAACGGAAACACCATATATTTT	CASSEGDLNGNTIYF
NA	once	TRBJ2-7	TRBV7-8	TGTGCCAGCCTTAACCGGGGATACGAGCAGTACTTC	CASLNRGYEQYF
TRBD1	few	TRBJ2-7	TRBV27	TGTGCCAGCAGTTCTAGACAGGGGACCTACGAGCAGTACTTC	CASSSRQGTYEQYF
NA	NA	TRBJ2-4	TRBV2	TGTGCCAGCAGTGATGATGCAGCCCTAGCCAAAAACATTCAGTACTTC	CASSDDAALAKNIQYF
NA	NA	TRBJ2-5	TRBV6-5	TGTGCCAGCAGTTACTCGATAGGTTACCAAGAGACCCAGTACTTC	CASSYSIGYQETQYF
NA	NA	TRBJ2-1	TRBV5-1	TGCGCCAGCAGGCTTAGCGTGTACAATGAGCAGTTCTTC	CASRLSVYNEQFF
TRBD1	NA	TRBJ1-2	TRBV27	TGTGCCAGCAGCTTCCGGGACAGGGCTTTAGGCGGCTACACCTTC	CASSFRDRALGGYTF
NA	NA	TRBJ2-3	TRBV27	TGTGCCAGCAGTTTCGGGGGAGATACGCAGTATTTT	CASSFGGDTQYF
NA	NA	TRBJ2-1	TRBV19	TGTGCCAGTAGTATGAGGGGGGGAGAGCGGGACTTCTTC	CASSMRGGERDFF
TRBD1	NA	TRBJ2-7	TRBV29-1	TGCAGCGTTGTAAGGGACAGGGGAATGGGCGAGCAGTACTTC	CSVVRDRGMGEQYF
NA	NA	TRBJ2-7	TRBV6-1	TGTGCCAGCAATTATGGGATCTCCTACGAGCAGTACTTC	CASNYGISYEQYF
NA	NA	TRBJ1-2	TRBV21-1	TGTGCCAGCAGCAAAGGAGGACGGATACTCTATGGCTACACCTTC	CASSKGGRILYGYTF
TRBD1	NA	TRBJ2-1	TRBV5-1	TGCGCCAGCAGTCCCGGGACAGGCTTCTACAATGAGCAGTTCTTC	CASSPGTGFYNEQFF
NA	NA	TRBJ2-7	TRBV5-4	TGTGCCAGCAGCACCGGACCACGACGTAATGGGGGCGAGCAGTACTTC	CASSTGPRRNGGEQYF
TRBD1	NA	TRBJ1-5	TRBV6-5	TGTGCCAGCAGTTACTCAGGGACAGGACTCAATCAGCCCCAGCATTTT	CASSYSGTGLNQPQHF
NA	NA	TRBJ2-7	TRBV11-3	TGTGCCAGCAGCTTACAACAACCGGGGGCCGAGCAGTACTTC	CASSLQQPGAEQYF
NA	NA	TRBJ1-3	TRBV2	TGTGCCAGTGGGAGTTCGCCGGGGGGGTTTAGAAACACCATATATTTT	CASGSSPGGFRNTIYF
TRBD1	NA	TRBJ2-7	TRBV7-2	TGTGCCAGCAGCTTACCCGGGACAGGGGCGACCTACGAGCAGTACTTC	CASSLPGTGATYEQYF
NA	NA	TRBJ2-2	TRBV7-8	TGTGCCAGCAGCCGTCGTTTGGGGGGCGCGTCGAACACCGGGGAGCTGTTTTTT	CASSRRLGGASNTGELFF
NA	NA	TRBJ2-1	TRBV11-3	TGTGCCAGCAGCTTACGGGACGGCAGCTACAATGAGCAGTTCTTC	CASSLRDGSYNEQFF
NA	NA	TRBJ2-1	TRBV5-1	TGCGCCAGCAGCTTTGGGCTAGCCGCCGATGAGCAGTTCTTC	CASSFGLAADEQFF
NA	NA	TRBJ2-5	TRBV2	TGTGCCAGCAGTGATGGCAGTCGGGGAGAGACCCAGTACTTC	CASSDGSRGETQYF